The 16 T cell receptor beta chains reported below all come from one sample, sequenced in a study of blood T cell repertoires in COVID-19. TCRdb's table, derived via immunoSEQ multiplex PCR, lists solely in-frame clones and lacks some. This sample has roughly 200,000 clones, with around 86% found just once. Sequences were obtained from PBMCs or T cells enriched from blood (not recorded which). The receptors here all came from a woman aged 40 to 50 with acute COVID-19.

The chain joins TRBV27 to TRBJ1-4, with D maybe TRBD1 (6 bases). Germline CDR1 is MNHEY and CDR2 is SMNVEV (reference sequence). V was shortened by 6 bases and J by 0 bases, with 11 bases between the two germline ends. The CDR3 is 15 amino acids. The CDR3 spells CASRLGQTTNEKLFF. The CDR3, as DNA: TGTGCCAGCAGACTCGGACAGACAACTAATGAAAAACTGTTTTTT.

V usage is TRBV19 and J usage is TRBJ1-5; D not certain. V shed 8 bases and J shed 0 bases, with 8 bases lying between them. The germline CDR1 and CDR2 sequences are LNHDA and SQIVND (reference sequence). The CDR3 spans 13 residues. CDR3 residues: CASQDNSNQPQHF. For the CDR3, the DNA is TGTGCCAGTCAGGATAATAGCAATCAGCCCCAGCATTTT.

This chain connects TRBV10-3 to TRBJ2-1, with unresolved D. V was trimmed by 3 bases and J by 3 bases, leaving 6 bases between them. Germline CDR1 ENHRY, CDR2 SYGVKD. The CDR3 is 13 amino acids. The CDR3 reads CAISDSNYNEQFF. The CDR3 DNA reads TGTGCCATCAGTGATTCAAACTACAATGAGCAGTTCTTC.

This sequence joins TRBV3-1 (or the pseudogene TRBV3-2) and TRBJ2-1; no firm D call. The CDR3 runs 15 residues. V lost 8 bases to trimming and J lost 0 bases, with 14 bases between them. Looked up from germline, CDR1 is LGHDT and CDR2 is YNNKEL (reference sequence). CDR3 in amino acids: CASRDSGGSYNEQFF. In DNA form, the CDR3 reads TGTGCCAGCCGAGACTCCGGCGGCTCCTACAATGAGCAGTTCTTC.

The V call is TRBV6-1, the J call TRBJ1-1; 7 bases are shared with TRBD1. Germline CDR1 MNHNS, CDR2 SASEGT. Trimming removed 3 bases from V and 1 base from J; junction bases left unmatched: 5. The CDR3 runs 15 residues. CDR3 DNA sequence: TGTGCCAGCAGTGACCAGAACAGGGGGAACACTGAAGCTTTCTTT. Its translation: CASSDQNRGNTEAFF.

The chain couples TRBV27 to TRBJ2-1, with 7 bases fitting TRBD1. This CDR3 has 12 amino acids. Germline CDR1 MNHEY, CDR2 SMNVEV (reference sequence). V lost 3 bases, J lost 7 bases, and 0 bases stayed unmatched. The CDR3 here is CASSFRGNEQFF. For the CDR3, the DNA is TGTGCCAGCAGTTTCAGGGGGAATGAGCAGTTCTTC.

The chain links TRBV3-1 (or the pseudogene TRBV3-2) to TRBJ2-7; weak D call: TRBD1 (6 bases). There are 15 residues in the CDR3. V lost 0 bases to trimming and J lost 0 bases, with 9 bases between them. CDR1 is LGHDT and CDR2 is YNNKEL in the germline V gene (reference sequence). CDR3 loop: CASSQETGYSYEQYF. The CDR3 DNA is TGTGCCAGCAGCCAAGAAACAGGGTACTCCTACGAGCAGTACTTC.

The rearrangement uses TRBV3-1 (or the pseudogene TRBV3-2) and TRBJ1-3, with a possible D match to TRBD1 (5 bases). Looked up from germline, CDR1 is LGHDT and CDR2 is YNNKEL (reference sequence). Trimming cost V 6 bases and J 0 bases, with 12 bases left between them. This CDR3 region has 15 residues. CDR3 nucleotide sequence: TGTGCCAGCAGTCTCACAGGTAGCTCTGGAAACACCATATATTTT. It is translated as CASSLTGSSGNTIYF.

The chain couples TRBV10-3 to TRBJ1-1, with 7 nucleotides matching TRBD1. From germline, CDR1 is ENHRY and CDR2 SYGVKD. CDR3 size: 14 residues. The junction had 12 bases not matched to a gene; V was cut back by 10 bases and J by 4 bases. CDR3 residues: CASRPGQLVTEAFF. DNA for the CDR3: TGTGCCAGTCGCCCGGGACAGCTCGTCACTGAAGCTTTCTTT.

In DNA, the CDR3 is TGTGCCAGCAGTGACGGGGGGGAGCTGTTTTTT. Amino acid sequence: CASSDGGELFF. The V call is TRBV6-1, the J call TRBJ2-2; no definite D call. The germline V and J ends were trimmed by 3 bases and 8 bases, with 4 bases remaining between them. In germline, CDR1 is MNHNS, CDR2 SASEGT. The CDR3 contains 11 residues.

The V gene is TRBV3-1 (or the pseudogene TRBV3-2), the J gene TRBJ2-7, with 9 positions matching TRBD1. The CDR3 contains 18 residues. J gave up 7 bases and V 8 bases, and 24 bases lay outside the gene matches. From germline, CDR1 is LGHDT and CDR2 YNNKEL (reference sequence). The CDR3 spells CASAVLPLGQGLRGEQYF. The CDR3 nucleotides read TGTGCCAGCGCTGTTCTTCCCTTGGGACAGGGCCTTCGAGGGGAGCAGTACTTC.

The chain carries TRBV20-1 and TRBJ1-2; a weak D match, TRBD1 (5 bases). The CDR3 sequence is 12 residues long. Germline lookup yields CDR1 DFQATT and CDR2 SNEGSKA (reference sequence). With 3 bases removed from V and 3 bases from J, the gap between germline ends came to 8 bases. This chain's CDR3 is CSASQGYYGYTF. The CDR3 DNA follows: TGCAGTGCTAGTCAGGGCTACTATGGCTACACCTTC.

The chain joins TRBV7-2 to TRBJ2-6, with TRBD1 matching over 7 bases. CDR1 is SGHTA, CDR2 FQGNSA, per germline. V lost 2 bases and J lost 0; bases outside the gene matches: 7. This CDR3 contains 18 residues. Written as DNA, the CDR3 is TGTGCCAGCAGCTTATTAGGGACAGCGAGCTCTGGGGCCAACGTCCTGACTTTC. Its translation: CASSLLGTASSGANVLTF.

The CDR3 DNA reads as TGTGCCAGCTCACTAATCTCTCCGACTAGCGGGAGAGTTTTTGGGACCCAGTACTTC. Its translation is CASSLISPTSGRVFGTQYF. The chain joins TRBV18 to TRBJ2-5; 12 bases align to TRBD2. Germline V gene data show CDR1 as KGHSH and CDR2 as LQKENI. The CDR3 runs 19 residues. The ends lost 4 bases at V and 7 bases at J; junction bases unmatched: 19.

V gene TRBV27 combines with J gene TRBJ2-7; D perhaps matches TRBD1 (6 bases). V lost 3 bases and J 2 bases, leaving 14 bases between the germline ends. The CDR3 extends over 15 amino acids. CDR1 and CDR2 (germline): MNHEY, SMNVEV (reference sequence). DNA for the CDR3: TGTGCCAGCAGTTTCGTAGGGGGTTCGACCTACGAGCAGTACTTC. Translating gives CASSFVGGSTYEQYF.

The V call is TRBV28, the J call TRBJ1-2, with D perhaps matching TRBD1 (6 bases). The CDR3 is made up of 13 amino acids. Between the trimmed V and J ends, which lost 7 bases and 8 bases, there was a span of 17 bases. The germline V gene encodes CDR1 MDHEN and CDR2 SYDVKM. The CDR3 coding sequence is TGTGCCAGCAACTACCCAGGGGCTGGGGGCTACACCTTC. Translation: CASNYPGAGGYTF.